The 23 T cell receptor beta chains reported below all come from one sample, sequenced in a study of PD-1 blockade in classical Hodgkin lymphoma. Method: immunoSEQ multiplex PCR; TCRdb's copy keeps in-frame clones and lacks some. The table includes roughly 140,000 clones, around 73% detected once. No patient escaped relapse after autologous stem cell transplantation, and brentuximab vedotin exposure varied. This material consisted of peripheral blood mononuclear cells (PBMCs), taken before the second cycle of nivolumab. The source of these receptors is a human donor with classical Hodgkin lymphoma.

This chain uses TRBV7-3 with TRBJ2-7, with D perhaps matching TRBD2 (6 bases). V lost 2 bases and J lost 4, with 15 bases in between. Germline CDR1 reads SGHTA; CDR2 reads FQGTGA. The CDR3 is 15 residues long. CDR3 in amino acids: CASSLYPVGLYEQYF. CDR3 nucleotide sequence: TGTGCCAGCAGCTTATATCCGGTGGGACTTTACGAGCAGTACTTC.

The V gene is TRBV19, the J gene TRBJ2-4; D unclear. This CDR3 is 13 amino acids long. V gave up 3 bases and J gave up 0 bases, with 3 bases separating them. Germline CDR1 reads LNHDA; CDR2 reads SQIVND (reference sequence). CDR3 DNA: TGTGCCAGTAGTATGGGAGCCAAAAACATTCAGTACTTC. This translates into CASSMGAKNIQYF. The whole variable domain, remainder taken from reference TRBV19 and TRBJ2-4, is DGGITQSPKYLFRKEGQNVTLSCEQNLNHDAMYWYRQDPGQGLRLIYYSQIVNDFQKGDIAEGYSVSREKKESFPLTVTSAQKNPTAFYLCASSMGAKNIQYFGAGTRLSVL.

This sequence joins TRBV9 and TRBJ2-7; 7 bases line up with TRBD1. The germline gives CDR1 SGDLS, CDR2 YYNGEE. The CDR3 is 14 amino acids. V was clipped by 3 bases and J by 2 bases; unmatched bases: 5. CDR3 in DNA: TGTGCCAGCAGCGCGACAGGGTCCCCCTACGAGCAGTACTTC. It specifies CASSATGSPYEQYF.

The chain couples TRBV6-6 to TRBJ1-3; D uncertain. Germline-derived CDR1 and CDR2 are MNHNY and SVGAGI (reference sequence). Deletions cut 6 bases from V and 0 bases from J, with 15 bases between. The CDR3 sequence is 16 residues long. The CDR3 nucleotides read TGTGCCAGCAGATTCCTCTCCCCCAGCTCTGGAAACACCATATATTTT. Its protein product is CASRFLSPSSGNTIYF.

This chain connects TRBV18 to TRBJ1-5; D not resolved. The CDR3 is made up of 15 amino acids. V was cut by 2 bases and J by 2 bases, with 10 bases left in between. Per the germline V gene, CDR1 is KGHSH and CDR2 is LQKENI. CDR3 sequence: CASSPVGYGNQPQHF. The CDR3 DNA sequence: TGTGCCAGCTCACCAGTCGGGTACGGCAATCAGCCCCAGCATTTT.

This chain links TRBV19 with TRBJ1-6, with D uncertain. Germline loops: CDR1 LNHDA, CDR2 SQIVND (reference sequence). CDR3 length: 15 amino acids. V lost 7 bases, J lost 9 bases, and 19 bases lay in between. The CDR3 DNA follows: TGTGCCAGTACGCCCTCGACGGAGCACAGTTCACCCCTCCACTTT. Translation: CASTPSTEHSSPLHF.

V usage is TRBV2 and J usage is TRBJ1-5, with 8 bases identical to TRBD1. Germline assignment: CDR1 SNHLY and CDR2 FYNNEI. Trimming took 3 bases from V and 4 from J; bases not matched to a gene: 8. The CDR3 contains 16 residues. The CDR3 sequence is CASSEAGQGANQPQHF. DNA of the CDR3: TGTGCCAGCAGTGAGGCCGGCCAGGGGGCAAATCAGCCCCAGCATTTT.

V usage is TRBV28 and J usage is TRBJ2-7; 8 bases are shared with TRBD1. V dropped 6 bases and J dropped 3; count of bases not matched to a gene: 4. Germline V gene lookup returns CDR1 MDHEN and CDR2 SYDVKM. The CDR3 runs to 13 residues. For the CDR3, the DNA is TGTGCCAGCAGACGAGGGACAGGCTACGAGCAGTACTTC. Encoded protein: CASRRGTGYEQYF.

This clone was counted between two and nine times. CDR3 nucleotide sequence: TGTGCCAGCAGCTTCCAGGGAGTCAGGGAGACCCAGTACTTC. The encoded protein is CASSFQGVRETQYF. The rearrangement links TRBV5-4 to TRBJ2-5; D may match TRBD1 or TRBD2 (5 bases each). The ends were cut back, 2 bases at V and 5 bases at J, with 13 bases in the middle. CDR1 and CDR2 from the germline V gene are SGHNT and YYREEE (reference sequence). This CDR3 is built from 14 residues.

This clone turned up a few times. The chain has TRBV5-1 and TRBJ1-2; D perhaps matches TRBD1 (5 bases). In germline, CDR1 is SGHRS, CDR2 YFSETQ. CDR3 length: 15 residues. Trimming removed 0 bases from V and 0 bases from J, with 9 bases in between. CDR3 sequence: CASSLGGSANYGYTF. The CDR3 DNA is TGCGCCAGCAGCTTGGGGGGGTCGGCTAACTATGGCTACACCTTC.

The chain links TRBV7-3 to TRBJ2-7, with 7 bases fitting TRBD1. Unmatched junction bases numbered 4, after V lost 2 bases and J lost 3 bases. The CDR3 length is 14 residues. CDR1 is SGHTA and CDR2 is FQGTGA in the germline V gene. The CDR3 loop reads CASSLVGQFYEQYF. CDR3 in DNA: TGTGCCAGCAGCTTAGTGGGACAGTTCTACGAGCAGTACTTC.

V gene TRBV25-1 combines with J gene TRBJ1-4; D remains ambiguous. Trimming took off 3 bases at V and 8 bases at J, with 16 bases between the two ends. Germline values: CDR1 MGHDK, CDR2 SYGVNS. The CDR3 spans 15 residues. In nucleotides, the CDR3 is TGTGCCAGCAGTGATGTGGACCCTCGTGGGGAAAAACTGTTTTTT. It encodes CASSDVDPRGEKLFF.

The J gene is TRBJ1-5, the V gene TRBV19; 9 bases map to TRBD1. The trim removed 3 bases at V and 6 bases at J, leaving 6 bases unmatched. The CDR3 extends over 15 amino acids. Germline CDR1 reads LNHDA; CDR2 reads SQIVND (reference sequence). DNA for the CDR3: TGTGCCAGTAGTATTTTACAGGGGGCCGGTCAGCCCCAGCATTTT. Its translation is CASSILQGAGQPQHF.

This clone has only a few counts. The chain is built from TRBV2 and TRBJ1-1; the D gene is possibly TRBD1 (5 bases). V dropped 4 bases and J dropped 3 bases, with 6 bases sitting between them. This CDR3 is 12 amino acids long. Germline CDR1 and CDR2: SNHLY and FYNNEI. The CDR3 reads CASSGGDTEAFF. In nucleotides, the CDR3 is TGTGCCAGCAGTGGGGGGGACACTGAAGCTTTCTTT.

The chain links TRBV2 to TRBJ2-3, with TRBD2 matching 8 bases. Germline values: CDR1 SNHLY, CDR2 FYNNEI. There are 16 residues in the CDR3. V lost 9 bases and J lost 3; bases outside the gene matches: 14. The CDR3: CARVAGRMQLTDTQYF. DNA of the CDR3: TGTGCCAGAGTAGCGGGAAGGATGCAATTAACAGATACGCAGTATTTT.

The CDR3 nucleotides are TGTGCCAGCAGCTTCAATCCTACCGGGGAGCTGTTTTTT. Protein sequence: CASSFNPTGELFF. The J gene is TRBJ2-2, the V gene TRBV7-2; D remains ambiguous. Per the germline V gene, CDR1 is SGHTA and CDR2 is FQGNSA. The CDR3 contains 13 residues. V lost 3 bases and J lost 5, with 7 bases in between. Based on the CDR3 plus reference TRBV7-2 and TRBJ2-2, the full variable domain is GAGVSQSPSNKVTEKGKDVELRCDPISGHTALYWYRQSLGQGLEFLIYFQGNSAPDKSGLPSDRFSAERTGGSVSTLTIQRTQQEDSAVYLCASSFNPTGELFFGEGSRLTVL.

This sequence joins TRBV4-1 and TRBJ2-4; D possibly corresponds to TRBD1 (6 bases). V was cut by 2 bases and J by 1 base, with 12 bases left in between. The CDR3 totals 16 residues. Per germline, CDR1 MGHRA and CDR2 YSYEKL. The CDR3 protein is CASSQNRVGAKNIQYF. The CDR3 DNA is TGCGCCAGCAGCCAAAACAGGGTGGGGGCCAAAAACATTCAGTACTTC.

The DNA for the CDR3 is TGTGCCAGCAGCTGGACTAGCTCCAATGAGCAGTTCTTC. Its protein product is CASSWTSSNEQFF. This chain uses TRBV5-8 with TRBJ2-1, with 8 nucleotides matching TRBD2. Trimming at V came to 3 bases and at J to 6 bases, leaving 2 bases not matched to a gene. The CDR3 is made up of 13 amino acids. Germline CDR1 and CDR2: SGHTS and YDEGEE.

The J gene is TRBJ2-7, the V gene TRBV5-4; D might be TRBD1 (6 bases). This CDR3 is 14 amino acids long. Trimming stripped 5 bases from V and 5 bases from J, with 17 bases between. Germline assignment: CDR1 SGHNT and CDR2 YYREEE (reference sequence). The CDR3 DNA reads TGTGCCAGCAGACAGGGAGTGGGGTCCGACGAGCAGTACTTC. As protein: CASRQGVGSDEQYF.

The sample holds one count of this clone. The rearrangement uses TRBV5-1 and TRBJ1-5; D not resolved. CDR3 size: 15 residues. The ends were cut back, 1 base at V and 6 bases at J, with 14 bases in the middle. Germline CDR1 reads SGHRS; CDR2 reads YFSETQ. The CDR3 coding sequence is TGCGCCAGCAGCTTGACGGGTAGGGTTGGTCAGCCCCAGCATTTT. This encodes CASSLTGRVGQPQHF.

The chain has TRBV4-1 and TRBJ2-2; 7 nucleotides line up with TRBD1. This CDR3 is built from 15 residues. CDR1 is MGHRA and CDR2 is YSYEKL in the germline V gene. Trimming took 1 base from V and 7 from J; bases not matched to a gene: 6. The CDR3 reads CASSQVDRENGELFF. DNA for the CDR3: TGCGCCAGCAGCCAAGTCGACAGGGAGAACGGGGAGCTGTTTTTT.

Note on this clone: Other DNA sequences in this sample translate to the same CDR3. The chain employs TRBV19 and TRBJ1-1; a weak D match, TRBD1 (5 bases). Looked up from germline, CDR1 is LNHDA and CDR2 is SQIVND (reference sequence). Trimming took off 5 bases at V and 1 base at J, with 8 bases between the two ends. This CDR3 is built from 13 residues. As DNA, the CDR3 is TGTGCCAGTAGTCCAGGGAGGAACACTGAAGCTTTCTTT. As protein: CASSPGRNTEAFF.

This sequence joins TRBV6-5 and TRBJ2-5, with D possibly being TRBD2 (6 bases). V was trimmed by 5 bases and J by 4 bases, leaving 14 bases between them. The CDR3 is 14 amino acids. Germline V lookup: CDR1 MNHEY, CDR2 SVGAGI. CDR3: CASSTLGGRETQYF. CDR3 nucleotides: TGTGCCAGCAGTACTCTTGGGGGGAGAGAGACCCAGTACTTC.